This T cell receptor beta chain is from a study of blood T cell repertoires in COVID-19. Study information: Sources were T cells, B-cell-depleted T cells, or PBMCs; the material itself was cDNA or gDNA.

In the original processing: Quantification of nucleated cells was approximated via reference gene primer amplification. Measured with immunoSEQ multiplex PCR; TCRdb has only the in-frame clones, and not every one. That table supplies the V and J calls and clone size; D and trimming were determined from the DNA. The table shows 360,000 or so clones, with around 83% occurring only once. Categorization into cohorts depended on clinical history that participants reported. Germline CDR1 reads SGHTA; CDR2 reads FQGNSA. Trimming took off 1 base at V and 3 bases at J, with 13 bases between the two ends. CDR3 length equals 15 residues.

V and J are TRBV7-2 and TRBJ2-7, with D hard to call. The clonotype originates from a woman between 45 and 65 years old who had recovered from COVID-19. Sequencing was performed on PBMCs or T cells enriched from blood (not recorded which). The CDR3 nucleotides read TGTGCCAGCAGCTTAGACTTTACGGTTAACTACGAGCAGTACTTC. As protein: CASSLDFTVNYEQYF.